The 18 T cell receptor beta chains presented below share a single source sample, sequenced in a study of somatic mutations in cytotoxic T cells in rheumatoid arthritis. Clones were read by immunoSEQ multiplex PCR, and TCRdb kept only the in-frame ones, dropping some. The table has some 4,000 clones, roughly 78% seen once. Sequencing was done on a sample of CD8+ T cells sorted from blood. Receptors were obtained from a woman aged 55-69 years with rheumatoid arthritis.

V usage is TRBV5-4 and J usage is TRBJ2-1; TRBD2 matches at 9 bases. Germline CDR1 reads SGHNT; CDR2 reads YYREEE (reference sequence). Losses at the gene ends were 1 base for V and 2 bases for J; bases not matched to a gene: 4. This CDR3 has 16 residues. The CDR3 sequence: CASSLPAGGPYNEQFF. The CDR3, as DNA: TGTGCCAGCAGCTTGCCAGCGGGGGGACCCTACAATGAGCAGTTCTTC. The variable domain in full, with the rest retrieved from reference TRBV5-4 and TRBJ2-1, is ETGVTQSPTHLIKTRGQQVTLRCSSQSGHNTVSWYQQALGQGPQFIFQYYREEENGRGNFPPRFSGLQFPNYSSELNVNALELDDSALYLCASSLPAGGPYNEQFFGPGTRLTVL.

The chain joins TRBV5-4 to TRBJ2-1; 8 bases line up with TRBD2. With 0 bases clipped from V and 3 bases from J, the junction kept 2 bases outside the gene matches. Germline V gives CDR1 SGHNT, CDR2 YYREEE (reference sequence). This CDR3 comprises 15 residues. The DNA for the CDR3 is TGTGCCAGCAGCTTGGAGAGCGGGGGCTACAATGAGCAGTTCTTC. Protein product: CASSLESGGYNEQFF.

The chain uses TRBV5-4 and TRBJ2-7; 7 nucleotides match TRBD2. Germline V CDR1 and CDR2: SGHNT, YYREEE (reference sequence). CDR3 length: 14 residues. V trimming: 0 bases; J trimming: 1 base; junction bases outside the gene matches: 1. The chain's CDR3 is CASSLGLASYEQYF. The CDR3 nucleotides read TGTGCCAGCAGCTTGGGACTAGCTTCCTACGAGCAGTACTTC.

The CDR3 sequence: CASSAQGTYNEQFF. The CDR3 coding sequence is TGTGCCAGCAGCGCCCAGGGGACCTACAATGAGCAGTTCTTC. The chain has TRBV7-9 and TRBJ2-1, with D possibly TRBD1 on 6 matching bases. The CDR3 contains 14 residues. V lost 5 bases and J 2 bases, leaving 10 bases between the germline ends. Germline V gene data show CDR1 as SEHNR and CDR2 as FQNEAQ (reference sequence).

The chain has TRBV28 and TRBJ2-3; 10 bases agree with TRBD1. V lost 4 bases to trimming and J lost 7 bases; unmatched junction nucleotides: 11. The CDR3 totals 16 residues. Germline V CDR1 and CDR2: MDHEN, SYDVKM. CDR3 protein: CASSYPRDRGINTQYF. CDR3 bases: TGTGCCAGCAGTTACCCCCGGGACAGGGGTATTAATACGCAGTATTTT.

This sequence joins TRBV6-1 and TRBJ2-3; perhaps TRBD1 as D (6 bases). In germline, CDR1 is MNHNS, CDR2 SASEGT. The CDR3 extends over 16 amino acids. V lost 1 base and J lost 4, with 15 bases in between. Here the CDR3 DNA reads TGTGCCAGCAGTGAAGAGTTTGGGGGCGGCGCAGATACGCAGTATTTT. Protein sequence: CASSEEFGGGADTQYF.

The chain joins TRBV12-5 to TRBJ2-1, with TRBD2 identical over 8 bases. V dropped 2 bases and J dropped 8; count of bases not matched to a gene: 14. Germline lookup yields CDR1 LGHNT and CDR2 FRNRAP. The CDR3 loop spans 17 amino acids. The CDR3 spells CASGLSPPRGGKDEQFF. CDR3 DNA sequence: TGTGCTAGTGGTTTGTCCCCCCCCCGGGGGGGTAAGGATGAGCAGTTCTTC.

This clone has only one observation. The chain carries TRBV7-8 and TRBJ1-6; D remains unclear. From germline, CDR1 is SGHVS and CDR2 FQNEAQ. V gave up 7 bases and J gave up 0 bases, with 10 bases separating them. The CDR3 is 15 amino acids. The CDR3 sequence is CASIAGSSYNSPLHF. The CDR3 nucleotides are TGTGCCAGCATCGCAGGAAGCTCCTATAATTCACCCCTCCACTTT.

The chain uses TRBV14 and TRBJ2-1, with 8 bases fitting TRBD1. CDR1 is SGHDN and CDR2 is FVKESK in the germline V gene. The V and J ends lost 0 bases and 0 bases, in that order; junction bases with no gene match: 1. The CDR3 totals 16 residues. CDR3 sequence (DNA): TGTGCCAGCAGCCAAGAGGACAGGGTCTCCTACAATGAGCAGTTCTTC. As protein: CASSQEDRVSYNEQFF.

This clone was observed a few times. V usage is TRBV4-2 and J usage is TRBJ1-6; 7 bases fit TRBD1. Germline V CDR1 and CDR2: LGHNA, YNFKEQ. The CDR3 contains 17 residues. V lost 5 bases and J lost 3; bases outside the gene matches: 10. The CDR3, as DNA: TGTGCCAGCAGCTCCCTCTCGGCAGGGGGCTATAATTCACCCCTCCACTTT. Translated: CASSSLSAGGYNSPLHF.

The gene calls are TRBV6-6 and TRBJ1-1; no firm D call. The CDR3 length is 13 residues. V shed 10 bases and J shed 0 bases, with 12 bases lying between them. The germline V gene encodes CDR1 MNHNY and CDR2 SVGAGI (reference sequence). CDR3 sequence: CANVRVVNTEAFF. In DNA, the CDR3 is TGTGCCAACGTCCGGGTAGTGAACACTGAAGCTTTCTTT.

This clone was counted once. V and J are TRBV6-1 and TRBJ2-1; 8 bases align to TRBD2. Trimming removed 4 bases from V and 4 bases from J; junction bases left unmatched: 3. This CDR3 contains 14 residues. Germline V gene lookup returns CDR1 MNHNS and CDR2 SASEGT. CDR3: CASSAGGRYNEQFF. In DNA, the CDR3 is TGTGCCAGCAGTGCGGGGGGGAGATACAATGAGCAGTTCTTC.

This rearrangement joins TRBV6-5 to TRBJ2-2, with 7 bases that match TRBD2. The CDR3 is made up of 13 amino acids. Germline-derived CDR1 and CDR2 are MNHEY and SVGAGI. V gave up 8 bases and J gave up 7 bases; unmatched junction bases: 7. CDR3 protein: CASRGGEVGELFF. In DNA, the CDR3 is TGTGCCAGCCGCGGGGGTGAGGTCGGGGAGCTGTTTTTT.

This clone was counted a single time. CDR3 sequence: CASSNDSGAVETQYF. Here the CDR3 DNA reads TGTGCCAGCAGTAACGACAGTGGGGCGGTAGAGACCCAGTACTTC. This sequence joins TRBV6-4 and TRBJ2-5, with D possibly being TRBD1 (5 bases). This CDR3 is 15 amino acids long. Germline V gene lookup returns CDR1 MRHNA and CDR2 SNTAGT. With 5 bases removed from V and 4 bases from J, the gap between germline ends came to 17 bases.

This rearrangement joins TRBV19 to TRBJ2-7; D may be TRBD1 (6 bases). Trimming removed 5 bases at V and 2 bases at J, with 13 bases between. The CDR3 is 14 amino acids. Germline CDR1 and CDR2: LNHDA and SQIVND (reference sequence). The CDR3 region is CASSDRDIAYEQYF. CDR3 in DNA: TGTGCCAGTAGTGACCGGGACATAGCCTACGAGCAGTACTTC.

This clone was detected a few times. The CDR3 loop is CASSLALRGGYTF. CDR3 nucleotides: TGTGCCAGCAGCTTAGCGCTTAGGGGCGGCTACACCTTC. The chain uses TRBV7-9 and TRBJ1-2, with D perhaps matching TRBD1 (5 bases). Germline V gene data show CDR1 as SEHNR and CDR2 as FQNEAQ (reference sequence). The CDR3 sequence is 13 residues long. V lost 0 bases to trimming and J lost 8 bases, with 10 bases between them.

The V gene is TRBV7-6, the J gene TRBJ1-1; 9 nucleotides agree with TRBD1. Germline trimming cut 0 bases from V and 4 bases from J; bases unmatched to any gene: 6. Germline values: CDR1 SGHVS, CDR2 FNYEAQ. CDR3 length equals 16 residues. The chain's CDR3 is CASSLARGTGITEAFF. CDR3 coding DNA: TGTGCCAGCAGCTTAGCGCGGGGGACAGGGATCACTGAAGCTTTCTTT.

The rearrangement joins TRBV23-1 to TRBJ2-7; TRBD1 matches 9 bases. TRBV23-1 is labeled an ORF, and its function is uncertain. This CDR3 is built from 15 residues. Losses at the gene ends were 6 bases for V and 5 bases for J; bases not matched to a gene: 11. In DNA form, the CDR3 reads TGCGCCAGCAGACACCCCGGGACAGGGAACCACGAGCAGTACGTC. Its translation: CASRHPGTGNHEQYV.